Listed here are 27 T cell receptor beta chains from one sample, sequenced in a study of T cells in localized non-small cell lung cancer. Assay: immunoSEQ multiplex PCR; the TCRdb copy retains only in-frame clones and omits some. The table includes some 27,000 clones, 70% to 90% detected once. Source: peripheral blood, taken before any cancer treatment. These TCRs come from a woman aged 18-55 years with stage I lung adenocarcinoma.

The V gene is TRBV19, the J gene TRBJ1-1, with D maybe TRBD1 (5 bases). CDR1 LNHDA and CDR2 SQIVND come from the germline V gene (reference sequence). V lost 3 bases and J 10 bases, leaving 21 bases between the germline ends. This CDR3 is built from 15 residues. CDR3 loop: CASSMNDKGLRGAFF. The DNA of the CDR3 is TGTGCCAGTAGTATGAATGATAAGGGATTAAGGGGAGCTTTCTTT. Using reference TRBV19 and TRBJ1-1 for the parts outside the CDR3, the full variable domain is DGGITQSPKYLFRKEGQNVTLSCEQNLNHDAMYWYRQDPGQGLRLIYYSQIVNDFQKGDIAEGYSVSREKKESFPLTVTSAQKNPTAFYLCASSMNDKGLRGAFFGQGTRLTVV.

This sequence joins TRBV7-3 and TRBJ2-7; 13 bases align to TRBD2. Germline loops: CDR1 SGHTA, CDR2 FQGTGA. Germline trimming cut 0 bases from V and 5 bases from J; bases unmatched to any gene: 1. The CDR3 has 15 residues. The CDR3 DNA sequence: TGTGCCAGCAGCTTAACTGGACTAGCGGGAGACGAGCAGTACTTC. Translating it yields CASSLTGLAGDEQYF.

The rearrangement links TRBV4-3 to TRBJ1-1, with D perhaps TRBD1 (5 bases). Germline CDR1 is LGHNA and CDR2 is YSLEER. CDR3 length equals 15 residues. Trimming removed 0 bases at V and 4 bases at J, with 12 bases between. This CDR3 is CASSQDMGPVTEAFF. In nucleotides, the CDR3 is TGCGCCAGCAGCCAAGATATGGGACCAGTCACTGAAGCTTTCTTT.

The chain combines TRBV29-1 with TRBJ1-5; TRBD1 is a possible D gene (6 bases). CDR3 length: 14 amino acids. CDR1 and CDR2 from the germline V gene are SQVTM and ANQGSEA. V was clipped by 6 bases and J by 0 bases, with 12 bases between them. The CDR3 sequence: CSVDGTNSNQPQHF. The CDR3 nucleotides read TGCAGCGTAGATGGGACAAATAGCAATCAGCCCCAGCATTTT.

This chain links TRBV9 with TRBJ2-1; D perhaps matches TRBD2 (5 bases). Trimming stripped 2 bases from V and 7 bases from J, with 13 bases between. Germline CDR1 reads SGDLS; CDR2 reads YYNGEE. The CDR3 totals 14 residues. The CDR3 loop reads CASSVVGVGNEQFF. Written as DNA, the CDR3 is TGTGCCAGCAGCGTGGTGGGAGTCGGGAATGAGCAGTTCTTC.

V usage is TRBV7-2 and J usage is TRBJ2-3; D may be TRBD1 (5 bases). This CDR3 comprises 14 residues. Trimming removed 2 bases at V and 2 bases at J, with 8 bases between. Germline V CDR1 and CDR2: SGHTA, FQGNSA. The CDR3, as DNA: TGTGCCAGCAGCTTAACGACAGACACAGATACGCAGTATTTT. It yields the protein CASSLTTDTDTQYF.

The chain recombines TRBV14 with TRBJ2-7; 10 bases match TRBD2. Per the germline V gene, CDR1 is SGHDN and CDR2 is FVKESK. The CDR3 consists of 15 residues. The V and J ends lost 2 bases and 6 bases, in that order; junction bases with no gene match: 7. CDR3 region: CASSQRHLAGVEQYF. The DNA for the CDR3 is TGTGCCAGCAGCCAAAGGCACCTAGCGGGAGTCGAGCAGTACTTC.

The V call is TRBV19, the J call TRBJ2-7, with unresolved D. The germline V gene has CDR1 LNHDA and CDR2 SQIVND (reference sequence). V lost 5 bases to trimming and J lost 3 bases, with 11 bases between them. The CDR3 sequence is 13 residues long. CDR3 DNA: TGTGCCAGTAGTGGCAGAACAAGCTACGAGCAGTACTTC. This translates into CASSGRTSYEQYF.

The chain has TRBV6-5 and TRBJ1-1; D gene ambiguous. V was pared by 6 bases and J by 2 bases, with 7 bases between. This CDR3 region has 12 residues. Germline assignment: CDR1 MNHEY and CDR2 SVGAGI. The CDR3 loop reads CASRSINTEAFF. CDR3 coding DNA: TGTGCCAGCAGATCGATAAACACTGAAGCTTTCTTT.

V usage is TRBV6-4 and J usage is TRBJ1-2; D gene unclear. CDR3 length equals 11 residues. In germline, CDR1 is MRHNA, CDR2 SNTAGT. Trimming cost V 9 bases and J 4 bases, with 9 bases left between them. The CDR3 DNA follows: TGTGCCAGGGAGGGTGTCTATGGCTACACCTTC. This gives the protein CAREGVYGYTF.

V is TRBV30 and J is TRBJ1-2; D call uncertain. CDR3 length: 15 amino acids. Looked up from germline, CDR1 is GTSNPN and CDR2 is SVGIG (reference sequence). V was trimmed by 0 bases and J by 7 bases, leaving 18 bases between them. The CDR3 region has the DNA TGTGCCTGGAGTGTACTATGGGGTGGCATATCTGGCTACACCTTC. Amino acids: CAWSVLWGGISGYTF.

The chain joins TRBV30 to TRBJ1-3; D uncertain. The CDR3 length is 12 residues. Germline CDR1 reads GTSNPN; CDR2 reads SVGIG (reference sequence). Trimming took off 8 bases at V and 10 bases at J, with 18 bases between the two ends. CDR3 in amino acids: CAGKRGLGTIYF. CDR3 in DNA: TGTGCCGGAAAGCGCGGTCTGGGGACCATATATTTT.

The chain uses TRBV7-3 and TRBJ2-2; TRBD2 matches at 7 bases. The CDR3 contains 16 residues. Germline lookup yields CDR1 SGHTA and CDR2 FQGTGA. The V segment lost 2 bases and the J segment 1 base; nucleotides outside the gene matches: 4. CDR3 amino acids: CASSLSPGGNTGELFF. In DNA form, the CDR3 reads TGTGCCAGCAGCTTATCTCCGGGAGGGAACACCGGGGAGCTGTTTTTT.

The CDR3 DNA sequence: TGCGCCAGCAGGGACAATCTCTACGAGCAGTACTTC. Amino acid sequence: CASRDNLYEQYF. The chain carries TRBV10-2 and TRBJ2-7; D possibly corresponds to TRBD1 (5 bases). CDR3 length: 12 residues. V shed 6 bases and J shed 3 bases, with 9 bases lying between them. Germline assignment: CDR1 WSHSY and CDR2 SAAADI.

The CDR3 reads CASSLISRGNQPQHF. The CDR3 DNA reads TGTGCCAGCAGTTTAATTTCCAGGGGAAATCAGCCCCAGCATTTT. This chain uses TRBV28 with TRBJ1-5; weak D call: TRBD1 (6 bases). Trimming removed 2 bases from V and 4 bases from J, with 12 bases in between. The CDR3 has 15 amino acids. Per the germline V gene, CDR1 is MDHEN and CDR2 is SYDVKM.

This clone was seen once. The rearrangement links TRBV5-1 to TRBJ1-3; TRBD1 matches 8 bases. Per the germline V gene, CDR1 is SGHRS and CDR2 is YFSETQ. The CDR3 runs to 15 residues. V shed 1 base and J 8 bases; nucleotides not matched to a gene: 8. CDR3 protein: CASSLSGQAQDTIYF. The DNA of the CDR3 is TGCGCCAGCAGCTTGTCGGGACAGGCCCAAGACACCATATATTTT. The whole variable domain, filled in from reference TRBV5-1 and TRBJ1-3, reads KAGVTQTPRYLIKTRGQQVTLSCSPISGHRSVSWYQQTPGQGLQFLFEYFSETQRNKGNFPGRFSGRQFSNSRSEMNVSTLELGDSALYLCASSLSGQAQDTIYFGEGSWLTVV.

The chain uses TRBV11-3 and TRBJ2-2; D might be TRBD2 (5 bases). This CDR3 is 14 amino acids long. Germline V CDR1 and CDR2: SGHNT, YENEEA. V was clipped by 0 bases and J by 4 bases, with 6 bases between them. CDR3 residues: CASSLDRGTGELFF. DNA of the CDR3: TGTGCCAGCAGCTTAGATCGGGGCACCGGGGAGCTGTTTTTT.

This clone was seen only a few times. The rearrangement joins TRBV6-6 to TRBJ1-1, with D unclear. The CDR3 extends over 14 amino acids. In germline, CDR1 is MNHNY, CDR2 SVGAGI (reference sequence). Trimming pared 2 bases from V and 3 bases from J, leaving 10 bases between. CDR3 residues: CASSYAETDTEAFF. The CDR3 bases are TGTGCCAGCAGTTACGCGGAGACGGACACTGAAGCTTTCTTT.

This chain joins TRBV27 and TRBJ2-3, with 8 bases identical to TRBD2. The CDR3 consists of 16 residues. Germline CDR1 MNHEY, CDR2 SMNVEV (reference sequence). V dropped 3 bases and J dropped 4; count of bases not matched to a gene: 9. For the CDR3, the DNA is TGTGCCAGCAGTTTTATTGCGGGAGGTGTCTCAGATACGCAGTATTTT. Its protein is CASSFIAGGVSDTQYF.

This clone has a single count. J is TRBJ2-2 and V is TRBV5-4; 10 bases are a match to TRBD2. V trimming: 3 bases; J trimming: 2 bases; junction bases outside the gene matches: 4. The CDR3 consists of 16 residues. CDR1 and CDR2 from the germline V gene are SGHNT and YYREEE (reference sequence). Written as DNA, the CDR3 is TGTGCCAGCAGCTCCTCTAGCGGGAGTAACACCGGGGAGCTGTTTTTT. Residues: CASSSSSGSNTGELFF.

This rearrangement joins TRBV9 to TRBJ1-1; D ambiguous. With 0 bases removed from V and 0 bases from J, the gap between germline ends came to 6 bases. Germline CDR1 reads SGDLS; CDR2 reads YYNGEE. This CDR3 comprises 14 residues. Here the CDR3 DNA reads TGTGCCAGCAGCGTAGTTCCTATGAACACTGAAGCTTTCTTT. This translates into CASSVVPMNTEAFF. The entire variable domain, with the rest obtained from reference TRBV9 and TRBJ1-1, is as follows: DSGVTQTPKHLITATGQRVTLRCSPRSGDLSVYWYQQSLDQGLQFLIQYYNGEERAKGNILERFSAQQFPDLHSELNLSSLELGDSALYFCASSVVPMNTEAFFGQGTRLTVV.

This rearrangement joins TRBV7-9 to TRBJ1-1; D is unresolved. Per germline, CDR1 SEHNR and CDR2 FQNEAQ (reference sequence). The ends were cut back, 1 base at V and 3 bases at J, with 3 bases in the middle. The CDR3 contains 12 residues. As DNA, the CDR3 is TGTGCCAGCAGCTTAGAACACACTGAAGCTTTCTTT. This sequence encodes CASSLEHTEAFF.

This clone was counted a few times. The identical CDR3 is also encoded by other nucleotide sequences in the sample. The chain is built from TRBV10-3 and TRBJ2-2; D is tentatively TRBD1 or TRBD2 (5 bases each). This CDR3 is 15 amino acids long. Germline lookup yields CDR1 ENHRY and CDR2 SYGVKD. V lost 3 bases and J lost 5, with 13 bases in between. The CDR3 nucleotides are TGTGCCATCAGTGAACGGGGACCACCGACCGGGGAGCTGTTTTTT. This encodes CAISERGPPTGELFF.

V gene TRBV20-1 combines with J gene TRBJ2-7, with TRBD1 as a possible D gene (5 bases). Trimming took 3 bases from V and 4 from J, leaving 7 bases between them. Germline-derived CDR1 and CDR2 are DFQATT and SNEGSKA (reference sequence). This CDR3 region has 11 residues. The CDR3 is CSASKGYEQYF. The CDR3 nucleotides read TGCAGTGCTAGTAAGGGGTACGAGCAGTACTTC.

V gene TRBV11-2 combines with J gene TRBJ2-1, with 10 bases matching TRBD2. Germline V gene data show CDR1 as SGHAT and CDR2 as FQNNGV. The CDR3 runs 18 residues. Trimming removed 8 bases from V and 2 bases from J; junction bases left unmatched: 15. The chain's CDR3 is CASGSRLAGVGAYNEQFF. In DNA form, the CDR3 reads TGTGCCAGCGGGAGTCGGCTAGCGGGAGTCGGCGCCTACAATGAGCAGTTCTTC.

V gene TRBV7-9 combines with J gene TRBJ1-1; unclear D gene. The CDR3 has 16 residues. Trimming pared 0 bases from V and 4 bases from J, leaving 15 bases between. Germline loops: CDR1 SEHNR, CDR2 FQNEAQ (reference sequence). The CDR3: CASSLAPTEIGTEAFF. The CDR3 nucleotides are TGTGCCAGCAGCTTAGCTCCTACCGAGATTGGCACTGAAGCTTTCTTT.

In regard to this clone: One end of the junction varies from germline; a read error may be responsible. V usage is TRBV6-5 and J usage is TRBJ2-5, with D tentatively TRBD2 (5 bases). The CDR3 totals 15 residues. The germline V gene encodes CDR1 MNHEY and CDR2 SVGAGI. CDR3 bases: TGTGCCAGCAGTAACTCCGGGCGGGTAAGAGAGACCCAGTACTTC. As protein: CASSNSGRVRETQYF.